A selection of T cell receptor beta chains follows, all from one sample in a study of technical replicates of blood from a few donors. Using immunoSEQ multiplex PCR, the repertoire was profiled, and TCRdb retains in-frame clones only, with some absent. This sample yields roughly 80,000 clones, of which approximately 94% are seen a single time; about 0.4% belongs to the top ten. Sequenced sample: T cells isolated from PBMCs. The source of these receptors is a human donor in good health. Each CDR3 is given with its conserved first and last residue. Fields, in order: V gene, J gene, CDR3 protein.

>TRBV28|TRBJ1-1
CASSLYSRFEAFF
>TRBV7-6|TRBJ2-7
CASSSQRLAYEQYF
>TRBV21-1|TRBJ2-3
CASSTSDRQQYF
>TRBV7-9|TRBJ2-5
CASSLGTLDQETQYF
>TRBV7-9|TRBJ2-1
CASHVAGGPNEQFF
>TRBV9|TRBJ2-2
CASSVRDSRTGELFF
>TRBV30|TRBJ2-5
CAWALGASGRETQYF
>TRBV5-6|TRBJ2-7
CASSYFGLATESEQYF
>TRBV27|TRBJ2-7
CASRGQGTEQYF
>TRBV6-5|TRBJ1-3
CASSKQGAVGNTIYF
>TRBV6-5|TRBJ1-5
CASSYDMGHEPQHF
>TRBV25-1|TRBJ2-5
CASSPRQGGETQYF